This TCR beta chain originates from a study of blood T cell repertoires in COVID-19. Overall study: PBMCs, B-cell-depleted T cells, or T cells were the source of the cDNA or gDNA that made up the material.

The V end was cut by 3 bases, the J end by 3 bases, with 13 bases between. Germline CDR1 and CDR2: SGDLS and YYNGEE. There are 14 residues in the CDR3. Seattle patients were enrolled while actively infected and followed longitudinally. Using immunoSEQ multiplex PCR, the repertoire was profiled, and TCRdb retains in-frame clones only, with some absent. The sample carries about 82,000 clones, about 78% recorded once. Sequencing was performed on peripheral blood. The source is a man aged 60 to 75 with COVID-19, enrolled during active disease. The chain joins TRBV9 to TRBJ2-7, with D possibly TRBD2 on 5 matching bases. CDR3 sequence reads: CASSAGVGGYEQYF. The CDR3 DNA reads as TGTGCCAGCAGCGCTGGGGTCGGAGGCTACGAGCAGTACTTC.